Described below is a single T cell receptor beta chain sequence and its context. The trim removed 1 base at V and 3 bases at J, leaving 6 bases unmatched. The germline CDR1 and CDR2 sequences are SGHTA and FQGNSA. This CDR3 is built from 16 residues. This sample is drawn from a study of shared clonotypes between healthy human individuals. Clones were read by immunoSEQ multiplex PCR, and TCRdb kept only the in-frame ones, dropping some. The table shows 1.4 million or so clones, with approximately 98.5% occurring only once. The chain joins TRBV7-2 to TRBJ2-1, with 7 bases that match TRBD2. The TCR originated in a man aged 30 to 45 in good health. The sequenced sample consisted of naive CD4+ T cells sorted from blood. Subset: CD45RA+ positively selected. Here the CDR3 DNA reads TGTGCCAGCAGCTTAGTCGGGGGGTTTGGCTACAATGAGCAGTTCTTC. Its protein is CASSLVGGFGYNEQFF.